The 15 T cell receptor beta chains presented below share a single source sample, sequenced in a study of early T cells in non-severe SARS-CoV-2 infection. MiXCR, run by TCRdb on the 5' RACE reads, gives a single entry per CDR3 protein. In the table there are approximately 73,000 distinct CDR3 sequences, 11% of which are singletons. Sequencing was carried out using whole blood. The receptors here all came from an adult who was a healthcare worker with PCR-confirmed SARS-CoV-2 infection or an uninfected control (not recorded which).

This clonotype was recorded many times. The chain carries TRBV6-6 and TRBJ1-5; D gene ambiguous. V dropped 5 bases and J dropped 3 bases, with 11 bases sitting between them. This CDR3 is built from 14 residues. Germline V CDR1 and CDR2: MNHNY, SVGAGI (reference sequence). CDR3 in amino acids: CASSPGRNNQPQHF. CDR3 coding DNA: TGTGCCAGCAGTCCGGGGAGGAACAATCAGCCCCAGCATTTT.

In this sample, this clonotype turned up many times. This chain joins TRBV5-6 and TRBJ1-4; no reliable D call. The germline V gene has CDR1 SGHDT and CDR2 YYEEEE. The length of the CDR3 is 17 residues. V dropped 1 base and J dropped 0 bases, with 13 bases sitting between them. DNA of the CDR3: TGTGCCAGCAGCTTGCGGGTAGGGTCAGCAACTAATGAAAAACTGTTTTTT. Translation: CASSLRVGSATNEKLFF. Full variable domain (missing parts from reference TRBV5-6 and TRBJ1-4): DAGVTQSPTHLIKTRGQQVTLRCSPKSGHDTVSWYQQALGQGPQFIFQYYEEEERQRGNFPDRFSGHQFPNYSSELNVNALLLGDSALYLCASSLRVGSATNEKLFFGSGTQLSVL.

This clonotype was picked up a small number of times. The J gene is TRBJ1-1, the V gene TRBV5-4, with a tentative D call TRBD1 (5 bases). The CDR3 contains 13 residues. V was clipped by 7 bases and J by 0 bases, with 10 bases between them. The germline V gene has CDR1 SGHNT and CDR2 YYREEE (reference sequence). CDR3 residues: CASPWGVNTEAFF. The DNA of the CDR3 is TGTGCCAGCCCCTGGGGGGTGAACACTGAAGCTTTCTTT.

This clonotype was counted between two and nine times. The chain is built from TRBV6-5 and TRBJ1-5; D remains ambiguous. Trimming took off 2 bases at V and 4 bases at J, with 6 bases between the two ends. The CDR3 is 13 residues long. Per germline, CDR1 MNHEY and CDR2 SVGAGI. DNA of the CDR3: TGTGCCAGCAGTTACACAGAAAATCAGCCCCAGCATTTT. Amino acid sequence: CASSYTENQPQHF.

V gene TRBV29-1 combines with J gene TRBJ1-2; D gene ambiguous. Germline V gives CDR1 SQVTM, CDR2 ANQGSEA. The CDR3 length is 12 residues. With 0 bases removed from V and 0 bases from J, the gap between germline ends came to 2 bases. This chain's CDR3 is CSVEDSNYGYTF. The CDR3 region has the DNA TGCAGCGTTGAAGACTCTAACTATGGCTACACCTTC.

This clonotype was detected many times. The gene calls are TRBV7-2 and TRBJ1-2; 7 bases agree with TRBD1. The CDR3 sequence is 15 residues long. J lost 5 bases, V lost 3 bases, and 9 bases had no gene match. Per germline, CDR1 SGHTA and CDR2 FQGNSA. CDR3 DNA: TGTGCCAGCAGCTTCTCCGCCCAGGGGGAATATGGCTACACCTTC. Its translation: CASSFSAQGEYGYTF.

In its sample, this clonotype was seen many times. This chain links TRBV5-6 with TRBJ2-3; D might be TRBD2 (6 bases). The CDR3 is 15 amino acids. The V gene's germline CDR1 is SGHDT and CDR2 YYEEEE. V lost 4 bases, J lost 2 bases, and 14 bases lay in between. CDR3: CASSTRGSLTDTQYF. As DNA, the CDR3 is TGTGCCAGCAGCACCCGGGGGTCCCTCACAGATACGCAGTATTTT.

The chain joins TRBV29-1 to TRBJ2-5; a weak D match, TRBD2 (5 bases). Germline V lookup: CDR1 SQVTM, CDR2 ANQGSEA. Trimming took 5 bases from V and 4 from J, leaving 11 bases between them. The CDR3 consists of 12 residues. CDR3 sequence: CSVLEARETQYF. Here the CDR3 DNA reads TGCAGCGTTTTGGAGGCGAGAGAGACCCAGTACTTC.

Many counts were recorded for this clonotype. One end of the junction fails to match germline, which may point to a read error. As DNA, the CDR3 is TGTGTCAGTAAGGCAGGGGGGCTAATAAATGAGCAGTTCTTC. Translating gives CVSKAGGLINEQFF. This chain links TRBV19 with TRBJ2-1; D perhaps matches TRBD1 (7 bases). Germline loops: CDR1 LNHDA, CDR2 SQIVND (reference sequence). CDR3 size: 14 residues.

This clonotype occurred a few times. J is TRBJ2-1 and V is TRBV4-1, with 11 bases that match TRBD2. Germline V lookup: CDR1 MGHRA, CDR2 YSYEKL. J lost 8 bases, V lost 4 bases, and 7 bases had no gene match. The CDR3 runs 15 residues. Here the CDR3 reads CASSLTGTSGYEQFF. CDR3 DNA: TGCGCCAGCAGCCTTACCGGGACTAGCGGCTATGAGCAGTTCTTC.

V and J are TRBV5-1 and TRBJ2-1; weak D call: TRBD1 (5 bases). There are 14 residues in the CDR3. Germline values: CDR1 SGHRS, CDR2 YFSETQ. V shed 6 bases and J shed 2 bases, with 12 bases lying between them. The CDR3 region is CASNQGPTYNEQFF. The CDR3 nucleotides are TGCGCCAGCAACCAGGGTCCCACCTACAATGAGCAGTTCTTC.

V gene TRBV5-1 combines with J gene TRBJ1-3; tentative D call: TRBD1 (6 bases). Trimming shortened V by 0 bases and J by 0 bases, and 10 bases separated the two germline ends. Germline V gene lookup returns CDR1 SGHRS and CDR2 YFSETQ. The CDR3 covers 16 residues. CDR3 in amino acids: CASSLGARGSGNTIYF. In DNA, the CDR3 is TGCGCCAGCAGCTTGGGGGCCAGGGGCTCTGGAAACACCATATATTTT.

This rearrangement joins TRBV6-5 to TRBJ2-7; D is perhaps TRBD1 or TRBD2 (5 bases each). The CDR3 runs 15 residues. With 10 bases removed from V and 7 bases from J, the gap between germline ends came to 26 bases. Germline V gives CDR1 MNHEY, CDR2 SVGAGI. The DNA for the CDR3 is TGTGCCACCCACTCCCCCGGGACGGGCCCTTTGGAGCAGTACTTC. Translation gives CATHSPGTGPLEQYF.

The rearrangement joins TRBV20-1 to TRBJ1-1, with TRBD1 matching 8 bases. The ends lost 2 bases at V and 1 base at J; junction bases unmatched: 9. Germline values: CDR1 DFQATT, CDR2 SNEGSKA (reference sequence). The CDR3 sequence is 16 residues long. CDR3 sequence reads: CSARPPTGAGNTEAFF. In DNA, the CDR3 is TGCAGTGCTAGACCCCCGACAGGGGCCGGGAACACTGAAGCTTTCTTT.

This clonotype occurred a few times. The chain recombines TRBV6-1 with TRBJ1-2; maybe TRBD1 (5 bases). Germline lookup yields CDR1 MNHNS and CDR2 SASEGT. Trimming left V 4 bases short and J 6 bases short, with 18 bases between. The CDR3 sequence is 15 residues long. CDR3 amino acids: CASSAHLDSFNGYTF. The CDR3 DNA reads TGTGCCAGCAGTGCCCACCTTGACAGTTTTAATGGCTACACCTTC.